This T cell receptor beta chain originates from a study of shared clonotypes between healthy human individuals. CDR1 and CDR2 from the germline V gene are SGHTA and FQGNSA. The CDR3 contains 14 residues. V shed 5 bases and J shed 10 bases, with 20 bases lying between them. To note about this clone: No antigen is known for it.

Study outcomes and limitations: An anticipated effect of sequencing depth on clonotype sharing among donors was recognized. Only a few donors were included, so the genetic and exposure-history diversity represented was limited.

Profiling relied on immunoSEQ multiplex PCR, and the TCRdb table lists in-frame clones only, not all of them. The sample has 950,000 to 1,100,000 clones; more than 75% are singletons. Everyone who donated was a Caucasian adult who lived in Nashville, Tennessee. The genes are TRBV7-2 and TRBJ1-1; a weak D match, TRBD1 (6 bases). This TCR was sampled from a man aged 18 to 29 in good health. Some clones in this sample may be carry-over from other donors' samples. Material for sequencing was memory CD4+ T cells from PBMCs. The subset denotes: CD45RA-negative fraction. CDR3: CASSTPGGTYGAFF. CDR3 DNA sequence: TGTGCCAGCAGCACTCCCGGGGGCACCTACGGAGCTTTCTTT.